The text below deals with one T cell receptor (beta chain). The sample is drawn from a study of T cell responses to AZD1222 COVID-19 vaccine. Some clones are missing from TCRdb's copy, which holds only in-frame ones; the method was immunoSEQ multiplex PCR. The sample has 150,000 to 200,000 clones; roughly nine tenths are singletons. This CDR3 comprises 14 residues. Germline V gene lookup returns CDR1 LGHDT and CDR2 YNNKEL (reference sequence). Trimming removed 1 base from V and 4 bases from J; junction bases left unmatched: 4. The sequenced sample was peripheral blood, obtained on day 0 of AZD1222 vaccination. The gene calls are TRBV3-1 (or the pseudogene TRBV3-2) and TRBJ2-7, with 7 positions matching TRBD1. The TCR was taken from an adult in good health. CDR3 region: CASSQGQGGYEQYF. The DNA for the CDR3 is TGTGCCAGCAGCCAAGGACAGGGCGGATACGAGCAGTACTTC.